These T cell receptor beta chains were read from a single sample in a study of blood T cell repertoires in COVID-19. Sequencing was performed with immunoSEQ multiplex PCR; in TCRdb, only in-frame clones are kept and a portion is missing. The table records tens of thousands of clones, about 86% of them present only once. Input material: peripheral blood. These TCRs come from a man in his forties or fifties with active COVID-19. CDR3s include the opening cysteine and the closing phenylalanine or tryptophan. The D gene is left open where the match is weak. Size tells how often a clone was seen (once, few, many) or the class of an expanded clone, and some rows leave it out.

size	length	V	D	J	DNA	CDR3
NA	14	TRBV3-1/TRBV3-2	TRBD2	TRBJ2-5	TGTGCCAGCAGCCATAGCGGGAGGGAGGAGACCCAGTACTTC	CASSHSGREETQYF
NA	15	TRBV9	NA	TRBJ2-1	TGTGCCAGCAGCGCCGGGACTCGCTCCTACAATGAGCAGTTCTTC	CASSAGTRSYNEQFF
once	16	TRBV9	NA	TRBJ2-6	TGTGCCAGCAGCTCCCGACGCAGGGCTGGGGCCAACGTCCTGACTTTC	CASSSRRRAGANVLTF
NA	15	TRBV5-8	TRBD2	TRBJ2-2	TGTGCCAGCAGCTTGCAGGCGGGAGCTAACGGGGAGCTGTTTTTT	CASSLQAGANGELFF
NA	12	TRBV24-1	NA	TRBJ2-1	TGTGCCACCAGTGATAGTACTGTTGAGCAGTTCTTC	CATSDSTVEQFF
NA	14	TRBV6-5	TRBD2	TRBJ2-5	TGTGCCAGCAGTTATAGCGGGCAACAAGAGACCCAGTACTTC	CASSYSGQQETQYF
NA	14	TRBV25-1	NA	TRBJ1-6	TGTGCCAGCAGCGTGAGCTCCTATAATTCACCCCTCCACTTT	CASSVSSYNSPLHF
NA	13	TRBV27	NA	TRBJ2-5	TGTGCCAGCAGTTTATGGGCCCAAGAGACCCAGTACTTC	CASSLWAQETQYF
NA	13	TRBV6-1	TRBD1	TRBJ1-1	TGTGCCAGCAGTGAATCCTGGACAGGGAAAGCTTTCTTT	CASSESWTGKAFF
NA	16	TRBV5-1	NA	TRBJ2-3	TGCGCCAGCAGCTTGGCCCCTGGGGGGAGCACAGATACGCAGTATTTT	CASSLAPGGSTDTQYF
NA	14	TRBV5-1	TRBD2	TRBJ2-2	TGCGCCAGCAGGGCCGGGACTAGCGTAGGGGAGCTGTTTTTT	CASRAGTSVGELFF